This entry lists 29 T cell receptor delta chains sequenced from one sample in a study of gamma-delta T cells after stem cell transplantation (dated by TCRdb to 2016 to 2018). Library preparation was by RT-PCR. Data came from an Illumina MiSeq. Via CATT, TCRdb reprocessed the public reads, and rows with identical DNA were then joined. Counted in this sample were 1,500 to 2,000 delta-chain clones; about 3.9% of them appeared once. The ten largest clones represent 22% of the sample. The sample was gamma-delta T cells. The receptors derive from a human donor. It is not recorded whose cells these are; they may come from a transplant donor.

The table lists this clone with a count of one. The J segment is TRDJ1; no V gene was assigned; the table's D call, TRDD3, has no DNA check behind it. This CDR3 is built from 19 residues. The CDR3 region has the DNA TGTGCCTGTGACACCGTGATACTGGGGGATACCCGTTACACCGATAAACTCATCTTT. It yields the protein CACDTVILGDTRYTDKLIF.

This clone was seen more than once but under ten times. TCRdb's protein, taken from a much larger clone, differs from this DNA's translation at residue 6, likely owing to a read error; the protein displayed comes from the DNA. The CDR3 region has the DNA TGTGCCTGTGACCCCCGTTATGAGATGGGCACCGATAAACTCATCTTT. This encodes CACDPRYEMGTDKLIF. This sequence joins TRDV2 and TRDJ1; no clear D gene. The J gene was not available in TCRdb and was assigned here by matching the DNA to germline segments. The germline V gene encodes CDR1 GEAIGNYY and CDR2 EKD. Between the trimmed V and J ends, which lost 3 bases and 1 base, there was a span of 17 bases. This CDR3 is 16 amino acids long.

There are a few counts of this clone. A much larger clone sits a single nucleotide away, making a read error possible. The chain carries TRDV2 and TRDJ3; TRDD3 matches 8 bases. The germline gives CDR1 GEAIGNYY, CDR2 EKD. The CDR3 is made up of 20 amino acids. The chain's CDR3 is CACDAPLGAMSSCDTRQMFF. The CDR3, as DNA: TGTGCCTGTGACGCCCCACTGGGGGCCATGAGCTCCTGTGACACCCGACAGATGTTTTTC.

This clone was recorded only once. V is TRDV2 and J is TRDJ1; TRDD3 agrees at 7 bases. The J gene, missing from TCRdb, was assigned here through DNA to germline matching. Germline trimming cut 1 base from V and 3 bases from J; bases unmatched to any gene: 7. The CDR3 is 15 amino acids. Germline-derived CDR1 and CDR2 are GEAIGNYY and EKD. The CDR3 here is CACDTWGNMADKLIF. CDR3 in DNA: TGTGCCTGTGACACGTGGGGGAACATGGCCGATAAACTCATCTTT.

V usage is TRDV2 and J usage is TRDJ1; D is unclear. This CDR3 contains 14 residues. The germline V and J ends were trimmed by 0 bases and 0 bases, with 7 bases remaining between them. Germline V gene lookup returns CDR1 GEAIGNYY and CDR2 EKD. The CDR3 DNA sequence: TGTGCCTGTGACACCGTTACGTACACCGATAAACTCATCTTT. Translation: CACDTVTYTDKLIF.

This clone was seen a few times. TCRdb's protein, taken from a much larger clone, differs from this DNA's translation at residue 14, likely owing to a read error; the protein displayed comes from the DNA. The chain combines TRDV2 with TRDJ1; TRDD3 matches 9 bases. CDR3 length equals 18 residues. In germline, CDR1 is GEAIGNYY, CDR2 EKD. The CDR3 region has the DNA TGTGCCTGTGACACTATACTGGGGGACCCGAACCACACCGGTAAACTCATCTTT. It encodes CACDTILGDPNHTGKLIF.

This clone was observed a handful of times. The CDR3 nucleotides are TGTGCCTGTGACACTTTACCACATACTGGGGGATATACGTACACCGATAAACTCATCTTT. It is translated as CACDTLPHTGGYTYTDKLIF. The chain joins TRDV2 to TRDJ1, with 11 bases matching TRDD3. The CDR3 is 20 amino acids. V lost 1 base to trimming and J lost 0 bases; unmatched junction nucleotides: 15. The germline CDR1 and CDR2 sequences are GEAIGNYY and EKD.

This clone was recorded a few times. V gene TRDV2 combines with J gene TRDJ1; 10 positions match TRDD3. J gave up 4 bases and V 3 bases, and 13 bases lay outside the gene matches. Germline CDR1 reads GEAIGNYY; CDR2 reads EKD. The CDR3 is made up of 17 amino acids. The CDR3 loop reads CACDPLDTGGSFDKLIF. The DNA of the CDR3 is TGTGCCTGTGACCCCTTGGATACTGGGGGATCCTTCGATAAACTCATCTTT.

Within the sample, this clone is large. This sample also contains other DNA sequences that code for the same CDR3. This chain connects TRDV2 to TRDJ1, with 7 bases that match TRDD3. Per germline, CDR1 GEAIGNYY and CDR2 EKD. CDR3 length: 15 residues. Germline trimming cut 1 base from V and 0 bases from J; bases unmatched to any gene: 4. CDR3: CACDTVGEYTDKLIF. In nucleotides, the CDR3 is TGTGCCTGTGACACGGTGGGGGAGTACACCGATAAACTCATCTTT.

The chain is built from TRDV2 and TRDJ1; TRDD3 aligns across 8 bases. Germline CDR1 reads GEAIGNYY; CDR2 reads EKD. This CDR3 has 16 amino acids. V lost 1 base and J lost 3; bases outside the gene matches: 9. Here the CDR3 reads CACDTLEGIRSDKLIF. The CDR3 region has the DNA TGTGCCTGTGACACTTTGGAAGGGATACGATCCGATAAACTCATCTTT.

Details on this clone: With a much larger clone just one base away, this may be a read error. The chain carries TRDV2 and TRDJ1, with TRDD3 matching 9 bases. The trim removed 1 base at V and 3 bases at J, leaving 14 bases unmatched. CDR1 and CDR2 (germline): GEAIGNYY, EKD. The CDR3 sequence is 18 residues long. The CDR3 spells CACDTILGDPNHADKLIF. CDR3 DNA: TGTGCCTGTGACACTATACTGGGGGACCCGAACCACGCCGATAAACTCATCTTT.

This clone is medium-sized by share. Other DNA variants within this sample encode the same CDR3. This rearrangement joins TRDV2 to TRDJ1; 11 bases match TRDD3. CDR1 and CDR2 (germline): GEAIGNYY, EKD. The CDR3 has 18 amino acids. Unmatched junction bases numbered 11, after V lost 3 bases and J lost 0 bases. As DNA, the CDR3 is TGTGCCTGTGACCCTGTCCTGGGGGATACCAGGTACACCGATAAACTCATCTTT. The encoded protein is CACDPVLGDTRYTDKLIF.

To note about this clone: A single base is all that separates this from a far larger clone, so a read error is likely. The chain employs TRDV2 and TRDJ1, with D perhaps matching TRDD3 (5 bases). Germline CDR1 GEAIGNYY, CDR2 EKD. The V and J ends lost 1 base and 4 bases respectively, with 12 bases between them. The CDR3 sequence is 14 residues long. For the CDR3, the DNA is TGTGCCTGTGACACATTGGGGAGCATCGATAAACTCATCTTT. Residues: CACDTLGSIDKLIF.

The table lists this clone with a few counts. This CDR3 is also generated by other DNA sequences in the sample. J is TRDJ1 and V is TRDV2, with 8 bases that match TRDD3. The CDR3 extends over 17 amino acids. With V trimmed by 3 bases and J by 0 bases, 11 bases remained unmatched. The germline V gene has CDR1 GEAIGNYY and CDR2 EKD. CDR3 DNA sequence: TGTGCCTGTGACCGGCTGGGGGAGCGTAGAAACACCGATAAACTCATCTTT. It translates to CACDRLGERRNTDKLIF.

On this clone: A much larger clone lies one base from this, so it may be a read error. The chain links TRDV2 to TRDJ1; TRDD3 agrees at 11 bases. Germline lookup yields CDR1 GEAIGNYY and CDR2 EKD. The CDR3 is 19 residues long. The V segment lost 1 base and the J segment 7 bases; nucleotides outside the gene matches: 19. The CDR3 loop is CACDTLSRDSWGIHGKLIF. DNA for the CDR3: TGTGCCTGTGACACTCTAAGCCGGGATTCCTGGGGGATACACGGTAAACTCATCTTT.

The genes are TRDV2 and TRDJ1, with D possibly being TRDD3 (5 bases). Per germline, CDR1 GEAIGNYY and CDR2 EKD. The CDR3 totals 17 residues. Trimming removed 0 bases from V and 0 bases from J, with 16 bases in between. The CDR3 reads CACDTVDRSGYTDKLIF. The CDR3 nucleotides are TGTGCCTGTGACACCGTGGACCGATCTGGGTACACCGATAAACTCATCTTT.

Comments on this clone: Additional DNA sequences in this sample encode the identical CDR3. The V call is TRDV2, the J call TRDJ3, with a tentative D call TRDD3 (5 bases). There are 20 residues in the CDR3. Trimming shortened V by 0 bases and J by 18 bases, and 35 bases separated the two germline ends. Germline CDR1 is GEAIGNYY and CDR2 is EKD. The CDR3 DNA follows: TGTGCCTGTGACACCGCAGGTACTGGAATTAGCTCCTGTGACACCCGCCCGATGTTTTTC. It encodes CACDTAGTGISSCDTRPMFF.

In regard to this clone: Since a much larger clone is just one base distant, this may be a read error. This rearrangement joins TRDV2 to TRDJ1, with TRDD3 identical over 8 bases. Losses at the gene ends were 5 bases for V and 2 bases for J; bases not matched to a gene: 9. The V gene's germline CDR1 is GEAIGNYY and CDR2 EKD. The CDR3 runs to 15 residues. CDR3 sequence (DNA): TGTGCCTGTGGCCCACTGGGGGCGCATACCGATAAACTCATCTTT. Residues: CACGPLGAHTDKLIF.

This clone appeared a few times. The gene calls are TRDV2 and TRDJ1, with 10 bases fitting TRDD3. The ends lost 7 bases at V and 0 bases at J; junction bases unmatched: 13. Germline V gene data show CDR1 as GEAIGNYY and CDR2 as EKD. CDR3 length: 17 amino acids. In DNA form, the CDR3 reads TGTGCCTGCAACGTACTGGGGGATCGGACGTACACCGATAAACTCATCTTT. Protein: CACNVLGDRTYTDKLIF.

Worth noting for this clone: A much larger clone sits a single nucleotide away, making a read error possible. Other nucleotide sequences in the sample specify the same CDR3. This chain joins TRDV2 and TRDJ3, with 11 bases lining up with TRDD3. The V gene end was trimmed by 1 base and the J gene end by 1 base; junction bases not matched to a gene: 11. The germline V gene has CDR1 GEAIGNYY and CDR2 EKD. The CDR3 is 21 residues long. CDR3 region: CACDTLSPGGYQSWDTRQMFF. The CDR3 nucleotides are TGTGCCTGTGACACTCTGTCTCCTGGGGGATACCAGTCCTGGGACACCCGACAGATGTTTTTC.

V gene TRDV2 combines with J gene TRDJ1; D is perhaps TRDD3 (6 bases). CDR3 length: 18 amino acids. Trimming stripped 3 bases from V and 0 bases from J, with 22 bases between. Looked up from germline, CDR1 is GEAIGNYY and CDR2 is EKD. Here the CDR3 reads CACDVVLGDTGYTDKLIF. The CDR3 DNA follows: TGTGCCTGTGACGTGGTACTGGGTGATACGGGGTACACCGATAAACTCATCTTT.

This clone has more than one count but fewer than ten. A read error is possible here, since a much larger clone lies one base away. Other DNA variants within this sample encode the same CDR3. The rearrangement uses TRDV2 and TRDJ1; perhaps TRDD3 as D (6 bases). Germline V lookup: CDR1 GEAIGNYY, CDR2 EKD. The length of the CDR3 is 18 residues. The CDR3 region has the DNA TGCGCCTGTGACACCGTAGCCCGACATCCAATCTGGGGATCGGAACTCATCTTT. Translated, it gives CACDTVARHPIWGSELIF.

This clone was found a few times. CDR3 region: CACDRLGAARDKLIF. The CDR3 region has the DNA TGTGCCTGTGACAGACTGGGTGCCGCCCGCGATAAACTCATCTTT. The V and J genes are TRDV2 and TRDJ1, with D possibly being TRDD3 (6 bases). The V and J ends lost 2 bases and 4 bases respectively, with 16 bases between them. Germline V gene sequence: CDR1 GEAIGNYY, CDR2 EKD. The CDR3 covers 15 residues.

This clone was counted between two and nine times. Since a much larger clone is just one base distant, this may be a read error. This rearrangement joins TRDV2 to TRDJ1, with a tentative D call TRDD3 (7 bases). The CDR3 runs 20 residues. Trimming removed 3 bases from V and 3 bases from J, with 31 bases in between. Germline assignment: CDR1 GEAIGNYY and CDR2 EKD. DNA for the CDR3: TGTGCCTGTGACGCCGTGTCATCCTACTTCTCTACTGGGGCCCCCGATAAACTCATCTTT. It is translated as CACDAVSSYFSTGAPDKLIF.

The V call is TRDV2, the J call TRDJ3, with D maybe TRDD3 (6 bases). V lost 3 bases, J lost 0 bases, and 20 bases lay in between. The CDR3 has 20 amino acids. Per germline, CDR1 GEAIGNYY and CDR2 EKD. CDR3 sequence: CACDPMLGGPSSWDTRQMFF. CDR3 bases: TGTGCCTGTGACCCTATGTTGGGGGGGCCAAGCTCCTGGGACACCCGACAGATGTTTTTC.

By share, this clone ranks as large. Different DNA sequences within this sample yield the same CDR3. The V call is TRDV2, the J call TRDJ1; 8 nucleotides agree with TRDD3. V gave up 3 bases and J gave up 0 bases; unmatched junction bases: 14. Germline lookup yields CDR1 GEAIGNYY and CDR2 EKD. The CDR3 totals 18 residues. CDR3: CACDPVGGDKQYTDKLIF. CDR3 sequence (DNA): TGTGCCTGTGACCCGGTAGGGGGGGATAAACAATACACCGATAAACTCATCTTT.

In this sample, this clone turned up a few times. The chain links TRDV2 to TRDJ1, with D possibly being TRDD3 (6 bases). Germline V gene sequence: CDR1 GEAIGNYY, CDR2 EKD. This CDR3 contains 16 residues. Between the trimmed V and J ends, which lost 0 bases and 7 bases, there was a span of 20 bases. This chain's CDR3 is CACDTVLGQPGRKLIF. CDR3 nucleotides: TGTGCCTGTGACACCGTGCTGGGGCAACCTGGGCGTAAACTCATCTTT.

This clone has only a few counts. A single base separates this from a much larger clone, so it may be a read error. The gene calls are TRDV2 and TRDJ1; 9 nucleotides match TRDD3. The CDR3 consists of 19 residues. Germline CDR1 is GEAIGNYY and CDR2 is EKD. After removal of 0 bases from V and 0 bases from J, the junction contained 13 bases not matched to a gene. In DNA, the CDR3 is TGTGCCTGTGACACCGTTTCCTCTACTGGGGGACCGTACACCGATAAACTCATCTTT. Its translation: CACDTVSSTGGPYTDKLIF.

By sample fraction, this clone is large (0.1 to 1%). The chain joins TRDV2 to TRDJ1; no clear D. V lost 3 bases and J 0 bases, leaving 13 bases between the germline ends. The length of the CDR3 is 15 residues. CDR1 is GEAIGNYY, CDR2 EKD, per germline. CDR3: CACDPLSRDTDKLIF. For the CDR3, the DNA is TGTGCCTGTGACCCCCTAAGTAGGGACACCGATAAACTCATCTTT.